This T cell receptor (beta chain) is from a study of early T cells in non-severe SARS-CoV-2 infection. Study as a whole: Investigators sequenced bulk RNA drawn from unsorted whole blood, and chains remained unpaired.

This clonotype was found many times. Its antigen is not identified. Study-level points and caveats: VDJdb matching favored anti-spike CD8 responses, missing private and CD4 specificities.

The CDR3 totals 15 residues. Per the germline V gene, CDR1 is SGHDN and CDR2 is FVKESK. The V end was cut by 5 bases, the J end by 4 bases, with 17 bases between. TCRdb redid the calling of the 5' RACE reads with MiXCR, one entry per CDR3 protein. The sample carries around 52,000 distinct CDR3 sequences, approximately 12% recorded once. The gene calls are TRBV14 and TRBJ1-1, with D tentatively TRBD1 (6 bases). The sample was whole blood. The source of this sequence is an adult who was a healthcare worker with PCR-confirmed SARS-CoV-2 infection or an uninfected control (not recorded which). CDR3 nucleotides: TGTGCCAGCAGCTACCTACAGGGAGTCGGCACTGAAGCTTTCTTT. This encodes CASSYLQGVGTEAFF.